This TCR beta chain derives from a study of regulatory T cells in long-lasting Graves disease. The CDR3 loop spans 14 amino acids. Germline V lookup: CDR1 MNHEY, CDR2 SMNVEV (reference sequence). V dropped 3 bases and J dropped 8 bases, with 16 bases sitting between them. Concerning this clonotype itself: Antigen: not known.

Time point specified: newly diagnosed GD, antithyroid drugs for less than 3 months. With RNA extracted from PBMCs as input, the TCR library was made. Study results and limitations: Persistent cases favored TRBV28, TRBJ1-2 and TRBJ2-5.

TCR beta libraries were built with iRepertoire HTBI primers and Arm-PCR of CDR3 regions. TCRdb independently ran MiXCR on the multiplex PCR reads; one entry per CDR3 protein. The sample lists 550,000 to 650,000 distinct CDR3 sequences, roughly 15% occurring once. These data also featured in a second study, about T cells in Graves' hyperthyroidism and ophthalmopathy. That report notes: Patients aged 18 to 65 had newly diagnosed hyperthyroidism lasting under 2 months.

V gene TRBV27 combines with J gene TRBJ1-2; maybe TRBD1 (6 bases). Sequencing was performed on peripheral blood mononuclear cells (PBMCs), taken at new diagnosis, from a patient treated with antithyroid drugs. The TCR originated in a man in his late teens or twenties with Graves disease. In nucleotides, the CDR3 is TGTGCCAGCAGTTTGGCGGTGGGGGCGGGGGGCTACACCTTC. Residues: CASSLAVGAGGYTF.